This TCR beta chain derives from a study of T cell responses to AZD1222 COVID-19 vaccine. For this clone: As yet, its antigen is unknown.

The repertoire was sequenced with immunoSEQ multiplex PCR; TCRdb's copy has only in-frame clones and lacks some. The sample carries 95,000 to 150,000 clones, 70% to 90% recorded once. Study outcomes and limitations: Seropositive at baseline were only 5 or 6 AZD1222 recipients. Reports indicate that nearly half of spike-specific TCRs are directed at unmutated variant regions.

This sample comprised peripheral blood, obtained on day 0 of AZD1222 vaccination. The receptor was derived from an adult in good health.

The CDR3 is CASSYGQAHSPLHF. Here the CDR3 DNA reads TGTGCCAGCAGTTACGGGCAGGCTCATTCACCCCTCCACTTT. The chain carries TRBV6-5 and TRBJ1-6; D is unresolved. The CDR3 runs to 14 residues. V was clipped by 2 bases and J by 8 bases, with 10 bases between them. Germline assignment: CDR1 MNHEY and CDR2 SVGAGI.